This TCR beta chain was recorded in a study of OX40 agonist ivuxolimab in advanced cancers. The repertoire was sequenced with immunoSEQ multiplex PCR; TCRdb's copy has only in-frame clones and lacks some. The profile shows 68,000 or so clones, roughly 86% of them singletons. From germline, CDR1 is SNHLY and CDR2 FYNNEI. V gave up 5 bases and J gave up 5 bases, with 15 bases separating them. The CDR3 contains 15 residues. The V and J genes are TRBV2 and TRBJ2-2, with D possibly TRBD1 on 6 matching bases. The sequence was obtained from an adult with an advanced solid tumor such as melanoma, head and neck, liver or kidney cancer. Material: CD4+ or CD8+ T cells sorted from blood, obtained in a trial of the OX40 agonist ivuxolimab. The CDR3 region has the DNA TGTGCCAGCAGTTTCGACCAGGGGCGGACCGGGGAGCTGTTTTTT. The encoded protein is CASSFDQGRTGELFF.